This TCR beta chain was observed in a study of control samples from healthy donors and cancer patients. The CDR3 covers 13 residues. After removal of 5 bases from V and 8 bases from J, the junction contained 4 bases not matched to a gene. Sequencing was performed with immunoSEQ multiplex PCR; in TCRdb, only in-frame clones are kept and a portion is missing. Found here are about 89,000 clones, more than 75% of them singletons; the top ten hold approximately 2%. The clonotype comes from a woman aged 35 to 49 in good health. This chain joins TRBV12-3 or TRBV12-4 and TRBJ1-2; 11 positions agree with TRBD1. The sequencing input was blood. In DNA, the CDR3 is TGTGCCAGCAGTGGACAGGGGGCGCGAGGCTACACCTTC. It translates to CASSGQGARGYTF.